Reported below is one T cell receptor beta chain. In the study's own analysis: Amplification of reference gene primers was used by the study to estimate nucleated cell counts. Sequencing was performed with immunoSEQ multiplex PCR; in TCRdb, only in-frame clones are kept and a portion is missing. V and J calls plus clone size are reproduced from that table; the DNA served to infer D and trimming. The data contain 150,000 to 250,000 clones, around 90% of them singletons. The sample belongs to a study of blood T cell repertoires in COVID-19. Study-wide background: PBMCs, B-cell-depleted T cells, or T cells were the source of the cDNA or gDNA that made up the material.

This CDR3 is built from 14 residues. With V trimmed by 2 bases and J by 8 bases, 6 bases remained unmatched. Looked up from germline, CDR1 is MRHNA and CDR2 is SNTAGT. This TCR was recovered from a woman in her thirties who had recovered from COVID-19. Sequencing input: PBMCs or T cells enriched from blood (not recorded which). This sequence joins TRBV6-4 and TRBJ2-3; 8 positions agree with TRBD2. The CDR3 sequence is CASSDNGRAITQYF. The CDR3 DNA is TGTGCCAGCAGTGACAACGGGAGGGCCATTACGCAGTATTTT.